The rows below give T cell receptor beta chains drawn from one sample of a study of T cell responses to AZD1222 COVID-19 vaccine. Measured with immunoSEQ multiplex PCR; TCRdb has only the in-frame clones, and not every one. The sample consists of 77,000 or so clones, around 87% of them appearing once. The specimen comprised peripheral blood, sampled 28 days after the second AZD1222 dose. These receptors all stem from an adult who received the AZD1222 COVID-19 vaccine. Each CDR3 is given with its conserved first and last residue. D genes are given only for firm matches. The size field is filled for only some rows; it gives once, few, many or a size class.

TRBD2	TRBV19	-	TRBJ2-1	16	CASSITSGGAYNEQFF	TGTGCCAGTAGTATCACTAGCGGGGGGGCATACAATGAGCAGTTCTTC
-	TRBV4-1	once	TRBJ2-7	19	CASSQVGDKTGRGSYEQYF	TGCGCCAGCAGCCAAGTTGGGGACAAAACGGGCAGGGGCTCCTACGAGCAGTACTTC
-	TRBV7-2	once	TRBJ1-5	15	CASSHNSASNQPQHF	TGTGCCAGCAGCCACAATTCGGCGAGCAATCAGCCCCAGCATTTT
TRBD1	TRBV5-1	-	TRBJ2-1	16	CASSFPRDRVRDEQFF	TGCGCCAGCAGCTTCCCCCGGGACAGGGTACGCGATGAGCAGTTCTTC
-	TRBV6-5	once	TRBJ2-2	12	CAIRRGAGELFF	TGTGCCATCAGAAGGGGAGCCGGGGAGCTGTTTTTT
-	TRBV4-1	-	TRBJ1-2	15	CASSQDPGRRGSGTF	TGCGCCAGCAGCCAAGATCCGGGAAGACGGGGATCGGGCACCTTC
-	TRBV24-1	-	TRBJ2-5	15	CATSDPQGFQETQYF	TGTGCCACCAGTGACCCCCAGGGGTTCCAAGAGACCCAGTACTTC
-	TRBV5-1	-	TRBJ2-7	14	CASSQIGGPYEQYF	TGCGCCAGCAGCCAGATCGGGGGTCCCTACGAGCAGTACTTC
TRBD1	TRBV11-2	-	TRBJ1-3	16	CASSLVNRGSRNTIYF	TGTGCCAGCAGCTTAGTTAACAGGGGATCAAGAAACACCATATATTTT
-	TRBV5-1	-	TRBJ1-3	16	CASSLERGGAGNTIYF	TGCGCCAGCAGCTTGGAGAGGGGGGGCGCTGGAAACACCATATATTTT
-	TRBV11-2	-	TRBJ2-3	14	CASSQGVRADTQYF	TGTGCCAGCAGCCAAGGAGTTCGGGCAGATACGCAGTATTTT
-	TRBV7-9	-	TRBJ2-7	12	CASSNFGYEQYF	TGTGCCAGCAGCAACTTCGGGTACGAGCAGTACTTC
-	TRBV27	few	TRBJ1-3	15	CASSSSKIPGNTIYF	TGTGCCAGCAGTTCATCCAAGATTCCTGGAAACACCATATATTTT
-	TRBV3-1/TRBV3-2	few	TRBJ2-7	11	CASSQGYEQYF	TGTGCCAGCAGCCAAGGATACGAGCAGTACTTC
TRBD2	TRBV19	-	TRBJ2-1	15	CASSMTSGGGNEQFF	TGTGCCAGTAGTATGACTAGCGGGGGAGGGAATGAGCAGTTCTTC
TRBD2	TRBV4-3	-	TRBJ2-1	17	CASSQALGGGVNNEQFF	TGCGCCAGCAGCCAAGCTTTAGGCGGGGGAGTAAACAATGAGCAGTTCTTC
TRBD2	TRBV9	-	TRBJ2-5	17	CASSAGTSGGRQETQYF	TGTGCCAGCAGCGCCGGGACTAGCGGGGGTAGGCAAGAGACCCAGTACTTC
TRBD1	TRBV5-4	-	TRBJ1-1	14	CASSFSQGATEAFF	TGTGCCAGCAGCTTTAGTCAGGGGGCGACTGAAGCTTTCTTT
-	TRBV7-9	once	TRBJ1-4	14	CASSLAGGDEKLFF	TGTGCCAGCAGCTTAGCGGGAGGGGATGAAAAACTGTTTTTT
-	TRBV7-9	-	TRBJ2-7	14	CASSLKAPGVRLYF	TGTGCCAGCAGCTTAAAGGCGCCAGGGGTCCGTTTATACTTC
-	TRBV6-1	few	TRBJ1-2	13	CASSDPGIYGYTF	TGTGCCAGCAGTGATCCAGGTATCTATGGCTACACCTTC
-	TRBV14	-	TRBJ1-4	15	CASSQQVATNEKLFF	TGTGCCAGCAGCCAGCAAGTTGCAACTAATGAAAAACTGTTTTTT
-	TRBV4-1	-	TRBJ1-2	14	CASSPPTGNYGYTF	TGCGCCAGCAGCCCCCCAACAGGGAACTATGGCTACACCTTC
-	TRBV2	-	TRBJ1-5	18	CASSDSQGAFMMNQPQHF	TGTGCCAGCAGTGATAGTCAAGGAGCCTTTATGATGAATCAGCCCCAGCATTTT
TRBD2	TRBV7-3	-	TRBJ2-5	15	CASSRGLAHQETQYF	TGTGCCAGCAGTAGAGGACTAGCCCACCAAGAGACCCAGTACTTC
TRBD2	TRBV6-5	few	TRBJ2-1	16	CASSYLRGGTYNEQFF	TGTGCCAGCAGTTATTTGCGCGGGGGGACATACAATGAGCAGTTCTTC
-	TRBV29-1	-	TRBJ2-7	12	CSVAGETYEQYF	TGCAGCGTTGCGGGGGAAACCTACGAGCAGTACTTC
TRBD1	TRBV20-1	-	TRBJ1-2	15	CSASNAGTGNYGYTF	TGCAGTGCTAGTAACGCCGGGACAGGGAACTATGGCTACACCTTC